The T cell receptor (beta chain) under discussion was sequenced for a study of T cell responses to AZD1222 COVID-19 vaccine. Study-level points and caveats: Donors were chiefly white British, with a greater number of females, and clonal diversity was perhaps underestimated. Dominant CD4 TCR responses targeted spike regions 160-218 and 743-854.

In this sample, this clone turned up a few times. The antigen is not known. Sequencing used immunoSEQ multiplex PCR; TCRdb keeps in-frame clones, though not all of them. This sample has roughly 140,000 clones, with more than 85% found just once. Germline CDR1 is MDHEN and CDR2 is SYDVKM. The ends were cut back, 3 bases at V and 3 bases at J, with 3 bases in the middle. This CDR3 is 12 amino acids long. The rearrangement uses TRBV28 and TRBJ1-3; D remains ambiguous. This sequence originates from an adult who received the AZD1222 COVID-19 vaccine. Sequences were derived from peripheral blood, sampled 28 days after the second AZD1222 dose. The CDR3 DNA is TGTGCCAGCAGTTTCCGTGGAAACACCATATATTTT. It encodes CASSFRGNTIYF. Filled out from reference TRBV28 and TRBJ1-3, the complete variable domain reads DVKVTQSSRYLVKRTGEKVFLECVQDMDHENMFWYRQDPGLGLRLIYFSYDVKMKEKGDIPEGYSVSREKKERFSLILESASTNQTSMYLCASSFRGNTIYFGEGSWLTVV.